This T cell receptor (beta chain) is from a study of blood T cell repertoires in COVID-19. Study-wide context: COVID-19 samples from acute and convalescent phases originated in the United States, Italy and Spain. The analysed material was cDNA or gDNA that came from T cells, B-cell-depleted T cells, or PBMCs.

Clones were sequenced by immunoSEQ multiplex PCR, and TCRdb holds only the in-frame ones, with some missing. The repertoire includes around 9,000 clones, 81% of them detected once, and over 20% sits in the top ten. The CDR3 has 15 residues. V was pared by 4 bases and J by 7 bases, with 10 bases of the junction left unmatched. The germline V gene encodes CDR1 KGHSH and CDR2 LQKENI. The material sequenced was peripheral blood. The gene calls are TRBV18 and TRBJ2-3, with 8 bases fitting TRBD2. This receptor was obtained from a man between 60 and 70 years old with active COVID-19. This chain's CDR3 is CASSLSIAGPNTQYF. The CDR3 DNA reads TGTGCCAGCTCACTTTCCATAGCGGGACCTAATACGCAGTATTTT.